This TCR beta chain was recovered during a study of T cell responses to AZD1222 COVID-19 vaccine (dated by TCRdb to the early 2020s). In the study overall: AZD1222 recipients with second doses at about 4 weeks or about 12 weeks were pooled, because spike-specific TCR depth and breadth did not differ between schedules. A total of about 230 trial participants underwent TCR sequencing, of whom nearly 210 received two doses of AZD1222 and approximately 25 received two doses of the MenACWY control vaccine. Trial participants were enrolled into age subgroups of 18-55, 56-69 and 70-plus years, which contained approximately 150, 28 and 58 TCR-sequenced participants, respectively. What the work shows at the level of the full study, not this receptor alone: Conclusions about previously exposed vaccinees are limited because only 6 or 7 AZD1222 recipients were SARS-CoV-2 seropositive at baseline. The 56-69-year group was small, and its depth increase did not reach significance, likely because of low power. Because no day 14 peak-response samples were available, the repertoires could be characterized only after the peak T cell response. CD4 TCRs associated with the vaccine covered the entire spike protein, and the dominant responses were in regions 160-218 and 743-854. Reportedly, almost half of the unique spike-specific TCRs recognized epitopes lying outside the regions that are mutated in the B.1.351 and B.1.1.7 variants. Most participants were white British and females outnumbered males, and the authors suggested that clonal diversity may have been underestimated. A significant rise in spike-specific TCR breadth and depth was observed after two AZD1222 doses relative to day 0 and relative to MenACWY recipients.

A word on this clone: It lacks a known antigen. One base away there is no much larger clone; base qualities are not given.

From the cysteine through the phenylalanine, the CDR3 covers 13 amino acids. CDR3 DNA is the only sequence kept; it has 39 bases, read in frame from the first base. The germline V gene sets CDR1 to SGDLS and CDR2 to YYNGEE. V is shortened by 0 bases, J by 7 bases, and the region joining them spans 8 bases. This sample's time point label indicates: baseline before first vaccination. Vaccinee samples came from UK trials COV001 and COV002, including a single-blind randomized controlled phase 2/3 trial of AZD1222 (ChAdOx1 nCoV-19) in healthy adults. Trial participant PBMC samples were collected at day 0 and day 28 after the second dose for TCRbeta chain sequencing. The CDR3 regions of human TCRbeta chains were analyzed by immunosequencing. Per the authors' processing: TCRs in the repertoires were compared against a reference library of SARS-CoV-2-specific TCRs that had been generated with the MIRA antigen-specificity platform. Breadth was defined as the fraction of unique TCRs that were SARS-CoV-2-associated. Depth was defined as the fraction of total T cells that were SARS-CoV-2-associated. Using the MIRA data, each spike-specific TCR was mapped to the spike region that the TCR reacts to and placed in a CD4 or CD8 class. Log10-transformed breadth and depth values were compared by one-way ANOVA with Sidak's multiple comparisons tests. Here the immuneACCESS table is served through TCRdb, limited to in-frame sequences with V and J called. Missing clones are a known gap in these copies; in checked studies unresolved V genes cover under half, and the rest lacks a known reason. D and trimming were read from the DNA, whereas the V and J calls and clone size are those reported in that table. The sample table holds around 130,000 clones, of which 88% were seen once. Jointly, the top ten make up around 3.3% of the sample.

This clonotype was obtained from an adult in good health. The receptor chain draws on TRBV9 and TRBJ1-5, with the D gene not confidently named. The material was peripheral blood, obtained on day 0 of AZD1222 vaccination. The CDR3 has the sequence CASSVEGRQPQHF. The bases read TGTGCCAGCAGCGTAGAAGGCCGACAGCCCCAGCATTTT.